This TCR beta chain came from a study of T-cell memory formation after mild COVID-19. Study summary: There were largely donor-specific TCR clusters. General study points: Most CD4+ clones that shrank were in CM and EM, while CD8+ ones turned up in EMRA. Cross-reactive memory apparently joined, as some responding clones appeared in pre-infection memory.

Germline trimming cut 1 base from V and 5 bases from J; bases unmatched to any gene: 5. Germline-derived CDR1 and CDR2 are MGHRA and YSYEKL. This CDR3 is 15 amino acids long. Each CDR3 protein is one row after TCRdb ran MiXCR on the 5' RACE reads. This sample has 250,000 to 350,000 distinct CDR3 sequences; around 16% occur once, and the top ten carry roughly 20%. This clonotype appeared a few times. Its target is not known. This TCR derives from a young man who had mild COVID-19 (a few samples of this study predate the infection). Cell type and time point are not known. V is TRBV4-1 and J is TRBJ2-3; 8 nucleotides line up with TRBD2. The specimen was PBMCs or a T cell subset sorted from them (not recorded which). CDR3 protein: CASSQGGTSQDTQYF. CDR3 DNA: TGCGCCAGCAGCCAAGGCGGGACTAGTCAAGATACGCAGTATTTT.